This note documents a single T cell receptor (beta chain) sequence. It lacks a known antigen. No base quality information exists; no much larger clone differs at one position. For sequencing of the TCRbeta CDR3 region, genomic DNA was extracted from the sorted cells. TCRbeta CDR3 regions were sequenced using the immunoSEQ Assay. TCRdb retrieved this table from immuneACCESS and kept in-frame rearrangements only. Not all clones are present; in checked studies, unresolved V genes account for under half, and no reason is known for the remainder. The sample table shows about 53,000 clones, and roughly 84% are seen once. The top ten clonotypes cover around 4.3% of the sample. The germline V gene encodes CDR1 SGHTA and CDR2 FQGNSA. The germline V end is reduced by 0 bases and the J end by 3 bases; junction bases left unmatched: 5. The CDR3 goes from the cysteine to the phenylalanine over 16 residues. The read is trimmed to its CDR3 DNA, 48 bases read in frame from base 1.

This record comes from a study of OX40 agonist ivuxolimab in advanced cancers. Turning to the overall study: Ivuxolimab was a fully human IgG2 agonistic monoclonal antibody targeting the costimulatory receptor OX40 (CD134). Intravenous ivuxolimab was administered to patients every 2 weeks at six dose levels: 0.01, 0.1, 0.3, 1.5, 3 and 10 mg/kg. Of the roughly 53 patients in dose escalation, about 20 had hepatocellular carcinoma, around 15 had melanoma, 9 had renal cell carcinoma and 9 had head and neck cancer. A male proportion of 82.7% and a mean age of about 60 years, ranging from about 23 to 90, were recorded for the dose-escalation cohort. Prior anti-PD-1, anti-PD-L1 or anti-CTLA-4 therapy was permitted, and about 40% of dose-escalation patients had received checkpoint inhibitors. Three dose-escalation patients achieved partial responses, one with hepatocellular carcinoma and two with cutaneous melanoma. The point of sequencing TCRbeta in the periphery was to test whether ivuxolimab changed TCR sequence diversity and drove clonal T-cell expansion. The monotherapy dose-escalation portion (N of about 52 patients) of the phase I ivuxolimab trial is reported in the paper.

Patients with a history of autoimmune disease or receiving systemic immunosuppression were excluded from the trial. In every dose cohort, peripheral blood was drawn for TCR sequencing at baseline, cycle 4 day 1, and cycle 7 day 1. Samples came from an open-label, multicenter, first-in-human phase I dose-escalation trial of ivuxolimab. Adults with locally advanced or metastatic melanoma, renal cell carcinoma, hepatocellular carcinoma or head and neck squamous cell carcinoma were enrolled in the trial. Before TCR sequencing, CD4+ and CD8+ T cells were separately sorted from peripheral blood. Paper-wide results and their limitations: Low levels of normalized T-cell clonal expansion were also seen in some patients who did not respond. At doses of 0.1 to 3.0 mg/kg, clonal expansion of both CD4+ and CD8+ blood T cells was observed from baseline to week 6. After ivuxolimab, expanded clones were on average more numerous among CD8+ T cells than among CD4+ T cells. In partial responders in the 0.1-3.0 mg/kg groups, normalized peripheral clonal expansion was found to be among the lowest, especially among CD8+ T cells. The antigen specificity of the peripheral T cells that underwent clonal expansion was not determined.

This material consisted of CD4+ or CD8+ T cells sorted from blood, taken in a trial of the OX40 agonist ivuxolimab. The sequence is built from TRBV7-2 and TRBJ2-5; 9 bases in between match TRBD2. The TCR comes from an adult with an advanced solid tumor such as melanoma, head and neck, liver or kidney cancer. The CDR3 protein sequence reads: CASSLARRGREETQYF. The DNA sequence follows: TGTGCCAGCAGCTTAGCGCGGCGCGGGAGGGAAGAGACCCAGTACTTC.